This T cell receptor beta chain was retrieved from a study of CD8 T cells in Susac syndrome. CDR3 length equals 11 residues. Germline CDR1 and CDR2: ENHRY and SYGVKD. V was clipped by 8 bases and J by 7 bases, with 11 bases between them. When the RNA was reverse transcribed, random hexamers were used with an input of 0.5 to 1 ug. The immunoSEQ assay covered 54 Vbeta and 13 Jbeta segments for CDR3. Via MiXCR, TCRdb re-called the immunoSEQ multiplex PCR reads, giving one row per CDR3 protein. Among some 150,000 distinct CDR3 sequences listed, around 94% were seen once. Sequencing of TCR beta drew on CD8+ and CD4+ T cells from blood. Healthy donors served as the controls. They were matched for age and sex. The TEMRA cells underwent FACS enrichment, while the CD8+ and CD4+ T cells underwent negative isolation.

The chain recombines TRBV10-3 with TRBJ1-2; D may be TRBD1 (6 bases). The sample comprised CD8+ T cells from PBMCs. The source is a human donor in good health. The DNA for the CDR3 is TGTGCCATCCCCGGGACAAGTGGCTACACCTTC. It translates to CAIPGTSGYTF.